This paragraph reports one TCR beta chain. V was shortened by 8 bases and J by 0 bases, with 16 bases between the two germline ends. Germline loops: CDR1 SGHTA, CDR2 FQGNSA. The CDR3 has 15 amino acids. This sample was included in a study of T-cell memory formation after mild COVID-19. Study-wide context: TCR clustering was largely donor specific.

With constant-segment primers, 5'RACE yielded cDNA libraries of TCR alpha and TCR beta that carried sample barcodes and UMIs. Each CDR3 protein is one row after TCRdb ran MiXCR on the 5' RACE reads. Among a few hundred thousand distinct CDR3 sequences listed, over 11% were seen once. This chain connects TRBV7-2 to TRBJ1-2; possibly TRBD1 for D (6 bases). The clonotype originates from a man aged 18 to 30 who had mild COVID-19 (a few samples of this study predate the infection). Cell type and time point are not known. Material for sequencing was PBMCs or a T cell subset sorted from them (not recorded which). Written as DNA, the CDR3 is TGTGCCAGCGCTGAGGGGGGGTTAGCTAACTATGGCTACACCTTC. Amino acid sequence: CASAEGGLANYGYTF.